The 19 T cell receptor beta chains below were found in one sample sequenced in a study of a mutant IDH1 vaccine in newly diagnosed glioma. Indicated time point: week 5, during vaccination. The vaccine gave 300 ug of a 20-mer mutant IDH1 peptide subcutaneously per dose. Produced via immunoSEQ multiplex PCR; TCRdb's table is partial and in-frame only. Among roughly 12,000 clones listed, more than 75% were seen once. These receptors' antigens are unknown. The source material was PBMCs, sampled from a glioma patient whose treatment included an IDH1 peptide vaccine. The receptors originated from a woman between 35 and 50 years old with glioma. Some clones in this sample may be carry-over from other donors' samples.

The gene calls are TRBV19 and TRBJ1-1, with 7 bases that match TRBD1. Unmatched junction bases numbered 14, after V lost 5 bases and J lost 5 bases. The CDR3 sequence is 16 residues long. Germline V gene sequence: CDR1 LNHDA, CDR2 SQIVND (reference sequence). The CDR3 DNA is TGTGCCAGTAGTTTTACAGGGGAAAGTCTTGGAACTGAAGCTTTCTTT. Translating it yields CASSFTGESLGTEAFF.

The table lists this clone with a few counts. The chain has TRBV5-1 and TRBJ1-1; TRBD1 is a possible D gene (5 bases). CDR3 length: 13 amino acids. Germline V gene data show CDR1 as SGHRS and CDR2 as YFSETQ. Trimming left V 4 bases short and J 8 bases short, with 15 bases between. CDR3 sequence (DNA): TGCGCCAGCAGCCCCCTCGGAGGGGCCGAAGCTTTCTTT. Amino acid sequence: CASSPLGGAEAFF.

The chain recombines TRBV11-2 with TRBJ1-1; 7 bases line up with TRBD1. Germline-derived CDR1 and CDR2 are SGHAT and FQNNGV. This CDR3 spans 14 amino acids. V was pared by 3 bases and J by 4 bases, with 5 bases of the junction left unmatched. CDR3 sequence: CASSLEGAGTEAFF. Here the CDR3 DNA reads TGTGCCAGCAGCTTGGAGGGGGCGGGCACTGAAGCTTTCTTT.

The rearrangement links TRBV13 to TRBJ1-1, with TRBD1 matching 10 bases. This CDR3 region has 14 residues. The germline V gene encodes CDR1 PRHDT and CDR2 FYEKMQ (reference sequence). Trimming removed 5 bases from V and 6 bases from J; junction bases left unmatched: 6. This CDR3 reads CASSLGTGVPEAFF. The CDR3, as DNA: TGTGCCAGCAGCCTCGGGACAGGGGTCCCTGAAGCTTTCTTT. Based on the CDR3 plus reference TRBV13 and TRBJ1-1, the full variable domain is AAGVIQSPRHLIKEKRETATLKCYPIPRHDTVYWYQQGPGQDPQFLISFYEKMQSDKGSIPDRFSAQQFSDYHSELNMSSLELGDSALYFCASSLGTGVPEAFFGQGTRLTVV.

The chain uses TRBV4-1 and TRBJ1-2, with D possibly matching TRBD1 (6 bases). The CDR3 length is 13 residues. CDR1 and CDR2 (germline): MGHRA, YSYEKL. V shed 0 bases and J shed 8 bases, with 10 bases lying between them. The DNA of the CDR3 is TGCGCCAGCAGCCAAGAACAGGGTGTGGGCTACACCTTC. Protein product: CASSQEQGVGYTF.

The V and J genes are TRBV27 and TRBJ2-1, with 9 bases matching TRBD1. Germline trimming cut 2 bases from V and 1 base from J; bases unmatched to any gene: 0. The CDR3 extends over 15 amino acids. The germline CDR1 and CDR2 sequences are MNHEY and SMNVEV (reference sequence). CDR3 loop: CASSLGTGSYNEQFF. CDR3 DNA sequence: TGTGCCAGCAGTTTAGGGACAGGGTCCTACAATGAGCAGTTCTTC.

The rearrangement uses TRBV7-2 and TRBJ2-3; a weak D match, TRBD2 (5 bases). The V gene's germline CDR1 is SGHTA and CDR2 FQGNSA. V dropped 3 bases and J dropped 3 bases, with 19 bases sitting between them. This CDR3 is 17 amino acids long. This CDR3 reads CASSFGRGVRRTDTQYF. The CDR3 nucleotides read TGTGCCAGCAGCTTCGGGCGAGGCGTTCGGAGGACAGATACGCAGTATTTT.

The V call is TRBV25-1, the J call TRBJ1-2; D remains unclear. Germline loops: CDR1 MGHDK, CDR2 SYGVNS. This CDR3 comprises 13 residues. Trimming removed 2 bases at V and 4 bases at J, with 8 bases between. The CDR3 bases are TGTGCCAGCAGTGAACTGGGTGGCTATGGCTACACCTTC. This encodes CASSELGGYGYTF.

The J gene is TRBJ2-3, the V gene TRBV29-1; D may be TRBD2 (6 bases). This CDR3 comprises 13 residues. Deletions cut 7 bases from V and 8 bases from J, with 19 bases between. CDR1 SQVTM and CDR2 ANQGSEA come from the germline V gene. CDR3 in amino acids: CSASGVGMGTQYF. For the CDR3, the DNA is TGCAGCGCTTCGGGAGTAGGTATGGGTACGCAGTATTTT.

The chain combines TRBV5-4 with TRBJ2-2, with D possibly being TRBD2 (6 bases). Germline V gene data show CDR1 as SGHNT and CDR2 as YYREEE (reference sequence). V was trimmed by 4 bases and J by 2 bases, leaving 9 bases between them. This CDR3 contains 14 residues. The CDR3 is CASSPGLNTGELFF. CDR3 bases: TGTGCCAGCAGCCCTGGACTAAACACCGGGGAGCTGTTTTTT.

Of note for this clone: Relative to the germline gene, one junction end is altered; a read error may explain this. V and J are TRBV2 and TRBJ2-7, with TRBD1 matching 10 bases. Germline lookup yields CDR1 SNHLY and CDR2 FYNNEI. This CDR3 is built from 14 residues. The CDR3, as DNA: TGTGCCAGCAGTGAATATGGACAGGGGGGAGGAGTGTGCTTC. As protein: CASSEYGQGGGVCF. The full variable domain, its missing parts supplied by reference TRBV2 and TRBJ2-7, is EPEVTQTPSHQVTQMGQEVILRCVPISNHLYFYWYRQILGQKVEFLVSFYNNEISEKSEIFDDQFSVERPDGSNFTLKIRSTKLEDSAMYFCASSEYGQGGGVCFGPGTRLTVT.

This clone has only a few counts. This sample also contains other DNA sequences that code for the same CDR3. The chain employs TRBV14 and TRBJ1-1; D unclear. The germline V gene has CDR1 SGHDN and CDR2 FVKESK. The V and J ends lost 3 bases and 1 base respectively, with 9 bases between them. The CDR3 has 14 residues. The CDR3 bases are TGTGCCAGCAGCCACCCCCAGGCGAACACTGAAGCTTTCTTT. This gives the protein CASSHPQANTEAFF.

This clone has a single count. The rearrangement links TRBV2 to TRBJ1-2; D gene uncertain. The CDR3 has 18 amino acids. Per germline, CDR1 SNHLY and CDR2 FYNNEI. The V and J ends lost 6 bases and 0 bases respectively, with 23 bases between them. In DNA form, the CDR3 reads TGTGCCAGCAGCGATCCCCGAGGACGAGAACCGCCTAACTATGGCTACACCTTC. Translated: CASSDPRGREPPNYGYTF. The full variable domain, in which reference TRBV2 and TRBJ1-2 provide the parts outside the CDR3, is EPEVTQTPSHQVTQMGQEVILRCVPISNHLYFYWYRQILGQKVEFLVSFYNNEISEKSEIFDDQFSVERPDGSNFTLKIRSTKLEDSAMYFCASSDPRGREPPNYGYTFGSGTRLTVV.

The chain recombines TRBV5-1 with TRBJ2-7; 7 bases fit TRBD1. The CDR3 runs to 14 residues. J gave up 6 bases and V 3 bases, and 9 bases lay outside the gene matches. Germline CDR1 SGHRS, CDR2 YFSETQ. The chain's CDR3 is CASSSPGTVAEQYF. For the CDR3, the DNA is TGCGCCAGCAGCTCCCCCGGGACAGTAGCCGAGCAGTACTTC.

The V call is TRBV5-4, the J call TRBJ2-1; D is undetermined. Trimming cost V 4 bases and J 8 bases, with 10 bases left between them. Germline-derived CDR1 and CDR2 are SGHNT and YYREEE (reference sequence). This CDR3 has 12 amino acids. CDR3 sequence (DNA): TGTGCCAGCAGCCGACCCCAGGATGAGCAGTTCTTC. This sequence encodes CASSRPQDEQFF.

The CDR3 nucleotides read TGCAGCGTTGAGCAGGTCCCCGACAGGGAGGGAGATACGCAGTATTTT. It is translated as CSVEQVPDREGDTQYF. The chain has TRBV29-1 and TRBJ2-3; either TRBD1 or TRBD2 may fit D (7 bases each). In germline, CDR1 is SQVTM, CDR2 ANQGSEA. V lost 3 bases and J lost 5, with 21 bases in between. The CDR3 sequence is 16 residues long.

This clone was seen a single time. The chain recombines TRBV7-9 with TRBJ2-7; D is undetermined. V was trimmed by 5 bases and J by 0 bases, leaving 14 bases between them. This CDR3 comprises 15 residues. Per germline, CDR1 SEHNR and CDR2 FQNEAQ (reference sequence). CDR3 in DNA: TGTGCCAGCAGCCCTAGATCCGAGAGCTCCTACGAGCAGTACTTC. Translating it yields CASSPRSESSYEQYF.

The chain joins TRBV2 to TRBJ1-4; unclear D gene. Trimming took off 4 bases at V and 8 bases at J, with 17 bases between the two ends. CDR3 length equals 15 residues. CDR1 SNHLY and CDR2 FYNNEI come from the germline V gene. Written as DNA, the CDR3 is TGTGCCAGCAGTGCGAGGACCTCCCGCCGGGAAAAACTGTTTTTT. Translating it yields CASSARTSRREKLFF.

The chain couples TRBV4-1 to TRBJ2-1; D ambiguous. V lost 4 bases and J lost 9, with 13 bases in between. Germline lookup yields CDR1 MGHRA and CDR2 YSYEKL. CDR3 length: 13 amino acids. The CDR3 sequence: CASSLEGSSEQFF. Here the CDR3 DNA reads TGCGCCAGCAGCCTTGAAGGCTCTAGTGAGCAGTTCTTC.